The 7 T cell receptor beta chains in this list originate from one sample, sequenced in a study of tumor-infiltrating lymphocytes in primary liver carcinoma. Each 20-30 mg portion of unsorted bulk tissue served as the source for co-extraction of RNA and DNA. The investigators made TCR beta cDNA from around 530 ng total RNA, using a constant-region primer. The TCR beta library was amplified through three nested multiplex PCR rounds in a modified ARM-PCR procedure. Amplification in the first two PCR rounds was performed using TRBV1-TRBV30 forward primers and a C-beta reverse primer for approximately 10 cycles each. TCRdb fed the multiplex PCR reads into MiXCR, producing one record per CDR3 protein. The table records under 110,000 distinct CDR3 sequences, about two thirds of them present only once. What was sequenced was liver tumor tissue from sampling region 2. Subset: tumor region T2, inferior pole. The receptors originated from a woman in her fifties or sixties with primary liver carcinoma and hepatitis B virus infection.

This clonotype was detected a few times. It may be a read error: a sequence one base away is much more abundant. This likely comes from a read error, as the CDR3 has no conserved phenylalanine or tryptophan at its end. This chain joins TRBV6-5 and TRBJ1-6; D perhaps matches TRBD1 (5 bases). The V gene's germline CDR1 is MNHEY and CDR2 SVGAGI. The germline V and J ends were trimmed by 8 bases and 7 bases, with 12 bases remaining between them. The CDR3 covers 13 residues. The CDR3 loop is CASRRDGNSPLHL. The CDR3 nucleotides are TGTGCCAGCCGACGGGACGGGAATTCACCCCTCCACCTT.

In its sample, this clonotype was seen once. The conserved final phenylalanine or tryptophan is absent from the CDR3, which likely points to a read error. This chain links TRBV11-2 with TRBJ2-1, with a weak D call TRBD2 (6 bases). This CDR3 has 15 amino acids. V lost 1 base, J lost 8 bases, and 15 bases lay in between. CDR1 is SGHAT, CDR2 FQNNGV, per germline. In DNA, the CDR3 is TGTGCCAGCAGCTTAGGGATTAGCGGTTACGATGAGCAGTTCTCC. Its protein is CASSLGISGYDEQFS.

This clonotype has ten or more counts. This rearrangement joins TRBV28 to TRBJ2-7, with 13 bases that match TRBD2. The V segment lost 5 bases and the J segment 3 bases; nucleotides outside the gene matches: 1. The CDR3 runs 14 residues. Germline V gene lookup returns CDR1 MDHEN and CDR2 SYDVKM. CDR3 protein: CASSRTSGGYEQYF. The CDR3 DNA reads TGTGCCAGCAGTCGGACTAGCGGGGGCTACGAGCAGTACTTC.

Points on this clonotype: Just one base apart from a much larger clone, this may be a read error. The final CDR3 position lacks the conserved phenylalanine or tryptophan, pointing to a likely read error. The genes are TRBV10-3 and TRBJ1-6; D is unclear. Trimming took off 3 bases at V and 11 bases at J, with 11 bases between the two ends. The CDR3 length is 13 residues. CDR1 and CDR2 (germline): ENHRY, SYGVKD. This chain's CDR3 is CAISENNGTPLHS. The CDR3 DNA reads TGTGCCATCAGTGAAAATAACGGAACACCCCTCCACTCT.

With respect to this clonotype: Compared with germline, one end of the junction differs, possibly owing to a read error. This chain joins TRBV11-2 and TRBJ1-2; D is unresolved. Per the germline V gene, CDR1 is SGHAT and CDR2 is FQNNGV. CDR3 size: 13 residues. CDR3 sequence: CASSFQDSYDYTF. The CDR3 coding sequence is TGTGCCAGTAGCTTTCAGGATAGCTATGATTACACCTTC.

V gene TRBV20-1 combines with J gene TRBJ2-5, with D unresolved. CDR3 length: 13 residues. Trimming removed 0 bases at V and 1 base at J, with 6 bases between. Germline V gives CDR1 DFQATT, CDR2 SNEGSKA (reference sequence). This CDR3 is CSARDQIQETQYF. Here the CDR3 DNA reads TGCAGTGCTAGAGATCAGATCCAAGAGACCCAGTACTTC.

This clonotype was seen at least ten times. CDR3 loop: CAISVGGKETQYF. CDR3 sequence (DNA): TGTGCCATCAGTGTGGGGGGCAAAGAGACCCAGTACTTC. This chain joins TRBV10-3 and TRBJ2-5; the D call may be TRBD1 or TRBD2 (6 bases each). The CDR3 loop spans 13 amino acids. Trimming pared 4 bases from V and 3 bases from J, leaving 9 bases between. The germline V gene encodes CDR1 ENHRY and CDR2 SYGVKD.